The clone carrying this T cell receptor (beta chain) came up many times. Its antigen is currently unknown. The data are from a study of regulatory T cells in long-lasting Graves disease. Turning to the study itself: Duration of antithyroid drug therapy among newly diagnosed Graves' patients was under 3 months.

This CDR3 has 13 amino acids. Trimming shortened V by 5 bases and J by 5 bases, and 12 bases separated the two germline ends. Looked up from germline, CDR1 is SGHNT and CDR2 is YENEEA. With iRepertoire HTBI primers and Arm-PCR of CDR3 regions, TCR beta libraries were built. TCRdb reprocessed the multiplex PCR reads with MiXCR, giving one entry per CDR3 protein. The table lists fewer than 450,000 distinct CDR3 sequences, over 12% of them singletons. General study results and limits: With approximately 3,000 shared public clonotypes, persistent patients exceeded new patients, who shared just over 950. Persistent disease was characterized by preferential usage of TRBV28, TRBJ1-2 and TRBJ2-5.

The time point was: newly diagnosed GD, antithyroid drugs for less than 3 months. The TCR library was made from RNA that had been extracted from PBMCs in TRIzol. This sample also appeared in a second study, on T cells in Graves' hyperthyroidism and ophthalmopathy. As reported in that work: Using the HTBI primer set, a first-round RT-PCR was run on the TCR CDR3.

The sample consisted of peripheral blood mononuclear cells (PBMCs), taken at new diagnosis, from a patient treated with antithyroid drugs. The V call is TRBV11-3, the J call TRBJ2-5, with D perhaps matching TRBD2 (6 bases). The source is a middle-aged woman with Graves disease. The CDR3 loop reads CASSPGLRETQYF. Written as DNA, the CDR3 is TGTGCCAGCAGCCCGGGACTGAGGGAGACCCAGTACTTC.